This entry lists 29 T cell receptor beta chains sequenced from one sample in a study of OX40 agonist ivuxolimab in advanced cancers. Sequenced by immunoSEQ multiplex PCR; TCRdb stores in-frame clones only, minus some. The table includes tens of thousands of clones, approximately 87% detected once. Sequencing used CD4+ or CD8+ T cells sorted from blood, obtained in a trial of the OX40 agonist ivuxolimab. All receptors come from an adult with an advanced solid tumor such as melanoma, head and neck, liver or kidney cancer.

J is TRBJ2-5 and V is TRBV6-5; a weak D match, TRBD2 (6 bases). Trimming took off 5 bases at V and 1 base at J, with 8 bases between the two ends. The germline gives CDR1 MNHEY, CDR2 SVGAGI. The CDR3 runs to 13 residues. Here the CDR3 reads CASSLGGQETQYF. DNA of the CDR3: TGTGCCAGCAGTCTCGGGGGCCAAGAGACCCAGTACTTC.

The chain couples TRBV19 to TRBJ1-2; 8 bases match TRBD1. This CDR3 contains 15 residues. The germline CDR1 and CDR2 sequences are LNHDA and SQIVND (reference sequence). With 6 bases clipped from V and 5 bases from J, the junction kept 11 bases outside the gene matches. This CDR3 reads CASSTGTGSGYGYTF. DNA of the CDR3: TGTGCCAGTAGCACTGGGACAGGCAGTGGGTATGGCTACACCTTC.

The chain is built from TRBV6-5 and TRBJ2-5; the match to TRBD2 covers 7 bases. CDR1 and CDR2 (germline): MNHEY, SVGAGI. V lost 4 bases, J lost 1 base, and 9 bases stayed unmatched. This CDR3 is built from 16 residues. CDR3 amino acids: CASSFQGGELQETQYF. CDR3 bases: TGTGCCAGCAGTTTCCAGGGAGGGGAACTCCAAGAGACCCAGTACTTC.

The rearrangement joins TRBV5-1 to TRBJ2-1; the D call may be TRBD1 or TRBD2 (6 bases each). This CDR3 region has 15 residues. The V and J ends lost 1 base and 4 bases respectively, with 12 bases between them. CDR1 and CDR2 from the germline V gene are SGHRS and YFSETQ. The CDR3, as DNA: TGCGCCAGCAGCTTGCGGGGGCTAGAATACAATGAGCAGTTCTTC. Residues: CASSLRGLEYNEQFF.

The chain's CDR3 is CASSVESANTGELFF. DNA of the CDR3: TGTGCCAGCAGCGTAGAATCCGCGAACACCGGGGAGCTGTTTTTT. The V call is TRBV9, the J call TRBJ2-2; no clear D gene. With 0 bases removed from V and 0 bases from J, the gap between germline ends came to 6 bases. The CDR3 has 15 amino acids. CDR1 is SGDLS, CDR2 YYNGEE, per germline.

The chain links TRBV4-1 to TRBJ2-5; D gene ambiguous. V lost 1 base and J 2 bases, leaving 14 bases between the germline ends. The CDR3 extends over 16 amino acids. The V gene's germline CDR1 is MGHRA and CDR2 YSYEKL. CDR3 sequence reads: CASSQGPVGSQETQYF. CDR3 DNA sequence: TGCGCCAGCAGCCAAGGACCGGTCGGGTCACAAGAGACCCAGTACTTC.

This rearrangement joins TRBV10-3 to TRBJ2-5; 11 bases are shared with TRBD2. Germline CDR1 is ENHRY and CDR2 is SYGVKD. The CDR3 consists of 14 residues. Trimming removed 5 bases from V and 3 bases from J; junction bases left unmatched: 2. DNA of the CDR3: TGTGCCATCAGTTCGACTAGCGGGGAAGAGACCCAGTACTTC. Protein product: CAISSTSGEETQYF.

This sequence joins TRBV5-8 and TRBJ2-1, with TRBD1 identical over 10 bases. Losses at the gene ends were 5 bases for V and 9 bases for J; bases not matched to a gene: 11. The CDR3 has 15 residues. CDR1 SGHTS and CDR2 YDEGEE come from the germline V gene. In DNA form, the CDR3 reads TGTGCCAGCAGTTCCACCGGGACAGGGGTCGGTGAGCAGTTCTTC. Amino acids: CASSSTGTGVGEQFF.

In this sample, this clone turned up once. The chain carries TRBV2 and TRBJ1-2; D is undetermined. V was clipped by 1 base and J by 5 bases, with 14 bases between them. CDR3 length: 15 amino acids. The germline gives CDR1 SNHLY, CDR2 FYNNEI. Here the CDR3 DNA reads TGTGCCAGCAGTGAAGTTTCTGGAGGGTTGTATGGCTACACCTTC. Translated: CASSEVSGGLYGYTF.

CDR3 bases: TGTGCCAGCAGCGGAGGGACTAGCGGGGGGTCTTGGTACCAAGAGACCCAGTACTTC. Translation: CASSGGTSGGSWYQETQYF. V and J are TRBV5-6 and TRBJ2-5, with 15 positions matching TRBD2. The CDR3 length is 19 residues. Trimming at V came to 4 bases and at J to 0 bases, leaving 10 bases not matched to a gene. Germline-derived CDR1 and CDR2 are SGHDT and YYEEEE.

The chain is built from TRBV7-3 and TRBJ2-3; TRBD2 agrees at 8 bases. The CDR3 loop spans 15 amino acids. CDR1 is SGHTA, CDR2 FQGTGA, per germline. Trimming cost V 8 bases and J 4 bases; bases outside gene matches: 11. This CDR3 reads CASSARAGAADTQYF. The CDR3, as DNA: TGTGCCAGCTCTGCTAGAGCGGGGGCAGCAGATACGCAGTATTTT.

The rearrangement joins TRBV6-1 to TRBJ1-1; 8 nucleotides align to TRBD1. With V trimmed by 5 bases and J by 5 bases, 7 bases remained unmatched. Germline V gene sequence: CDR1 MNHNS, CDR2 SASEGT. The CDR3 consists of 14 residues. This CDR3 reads CASSLRTGRTEAFF. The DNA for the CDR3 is TGTGCCAGCAGTCTCCGGACAGGGAGAACTGAAGCTTTCTTT.

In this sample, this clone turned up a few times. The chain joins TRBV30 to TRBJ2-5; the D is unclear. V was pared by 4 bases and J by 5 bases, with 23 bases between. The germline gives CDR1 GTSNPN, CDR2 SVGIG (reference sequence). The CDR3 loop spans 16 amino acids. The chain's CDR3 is CAWTPYAWVSEETQYF. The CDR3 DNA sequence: TGTGCCTGGACCCCCTACGCATGGGTGTCGGAGGAGACCCAGTACTTC.

DNA of the CDR3: TGTGCCAGCAATTATGGAGGCGGCATTCAGTACTTC. This codes for CASNYGGGIQYF. The V call is TRBV6-6, the J call TRBJ2-4; D is perhaps TRBD2 (5 bases). V gave up 7 bases and J gave up 9 bases, with 13 bases separating them. Germline CDR1 reads MNHNY; CDR2 reads SVGAGI (reference sequence). This CDR3 has 12 amino acids.

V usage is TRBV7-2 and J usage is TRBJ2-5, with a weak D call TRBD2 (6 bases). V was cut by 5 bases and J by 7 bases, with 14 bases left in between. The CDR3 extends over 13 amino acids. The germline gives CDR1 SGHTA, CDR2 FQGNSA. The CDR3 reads CASSPDLEGTQYF. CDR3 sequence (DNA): TGTGCCAGCAGCCCAGATCTGGAGGGGACCCAGTACTTC.

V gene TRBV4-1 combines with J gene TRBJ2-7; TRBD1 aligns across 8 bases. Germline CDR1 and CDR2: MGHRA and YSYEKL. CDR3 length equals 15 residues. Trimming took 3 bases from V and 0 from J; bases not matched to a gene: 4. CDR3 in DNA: TGCGCCAGCAGCCACGGACAGGGTCCCTCCTACGAGCAGTACTTC. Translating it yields CASSHGQGPSYEQYF.

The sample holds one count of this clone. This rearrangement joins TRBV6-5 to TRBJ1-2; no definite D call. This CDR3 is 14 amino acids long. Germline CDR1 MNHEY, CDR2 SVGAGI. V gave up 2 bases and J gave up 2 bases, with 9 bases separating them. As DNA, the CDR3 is TGTGCCAGCAGTTACGATAAACACAACTATGGCTACACCTTC. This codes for CASSYDKHNYGYTF.

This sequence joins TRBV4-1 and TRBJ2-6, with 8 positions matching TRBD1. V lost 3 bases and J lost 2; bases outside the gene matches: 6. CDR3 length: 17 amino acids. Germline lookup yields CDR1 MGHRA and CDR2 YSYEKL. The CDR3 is CASSQMQGATGANVLTF. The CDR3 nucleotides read TGCGCCAGCAGCCAGATGCAGGGGGCGACTGGGGCCAACGTCCTGACTTTC.

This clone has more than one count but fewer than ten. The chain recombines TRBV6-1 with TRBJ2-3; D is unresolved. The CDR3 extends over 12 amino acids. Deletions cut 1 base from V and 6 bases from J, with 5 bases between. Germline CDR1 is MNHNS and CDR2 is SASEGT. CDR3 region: CASSEVGDTQYF. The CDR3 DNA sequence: TGTGCCAGCAGTGAAGTTGGGGATACGCAGTATTTT.

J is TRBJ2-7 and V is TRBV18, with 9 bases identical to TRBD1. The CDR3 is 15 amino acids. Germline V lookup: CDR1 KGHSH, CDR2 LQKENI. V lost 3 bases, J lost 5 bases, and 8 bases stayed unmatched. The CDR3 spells CASSPGVDRGHEQYF. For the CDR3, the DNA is TGTGCCAGCTCACCTGGGGTGGACAGGGGCCACGAGCAGTACTTC.

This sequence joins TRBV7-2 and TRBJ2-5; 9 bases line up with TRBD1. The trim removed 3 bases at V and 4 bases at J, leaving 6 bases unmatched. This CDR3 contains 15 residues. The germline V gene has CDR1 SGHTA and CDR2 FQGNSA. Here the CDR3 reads CASSLGQGGGETQYF. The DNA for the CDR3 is TGTGCCAGCAGCTTGGGACAGGGAGGAGGAGAGACCCAGTACTTC.

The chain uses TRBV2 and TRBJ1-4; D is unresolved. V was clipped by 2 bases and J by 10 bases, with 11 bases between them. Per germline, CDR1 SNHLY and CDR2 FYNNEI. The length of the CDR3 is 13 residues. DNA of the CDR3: TGTGCCAGCAGTGAAAGGTCCAGGATAAAACTGTTTTTT. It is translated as CASSERSRIKLFF.

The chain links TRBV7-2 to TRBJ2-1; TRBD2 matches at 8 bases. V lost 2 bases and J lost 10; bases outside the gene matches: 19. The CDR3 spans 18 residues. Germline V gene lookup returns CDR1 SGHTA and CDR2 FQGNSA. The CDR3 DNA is TGTGCCAGCAGCTTATTTTCCCCTCAGGCAGCGGGGGTAGACGAGCAGTTCTTC. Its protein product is CASSLFSPQAAGVDEQFF. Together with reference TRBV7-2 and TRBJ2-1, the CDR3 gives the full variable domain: GAGVSQSPSNKVTEKGKDVELRCDPISGHTALYWYRQSLGQGLEFLIYFQGNSAPDKSGLPSDRFSAERTGGSVSTLTIQRTQQEDSAVYLCASSLFSPQAAGVDEQFFGPGTRLTVL.

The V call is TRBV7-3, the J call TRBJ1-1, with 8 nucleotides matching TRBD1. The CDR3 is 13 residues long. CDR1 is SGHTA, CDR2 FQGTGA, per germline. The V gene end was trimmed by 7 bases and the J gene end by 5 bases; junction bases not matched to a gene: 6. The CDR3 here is CASMRTGRTEAFF. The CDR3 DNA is TGTGCCAGCATGCGGACAGGGCGGACTGAAGCTTTCTTT.

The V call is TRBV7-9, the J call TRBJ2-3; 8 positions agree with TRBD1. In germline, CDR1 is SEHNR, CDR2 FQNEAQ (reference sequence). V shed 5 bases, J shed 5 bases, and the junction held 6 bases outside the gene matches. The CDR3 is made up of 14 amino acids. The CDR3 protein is CASSTGQAVDTQYF. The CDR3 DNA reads TGTGCCAGCAGCACGGGACAGGCGGTAGATACGCAGTATTTT.

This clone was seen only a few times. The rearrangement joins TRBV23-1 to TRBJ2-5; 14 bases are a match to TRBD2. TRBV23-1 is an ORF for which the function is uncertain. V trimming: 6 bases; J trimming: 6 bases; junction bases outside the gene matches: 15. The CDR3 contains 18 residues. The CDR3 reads CASSQARLAGGPWKTQYF. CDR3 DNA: TGCGCCAGCAGCCAAGCGAGACTAGCGGGGGGGCCGTGGAAGACCCAGTACTTC.

The CDR3 reads CACGRARMQYF. CDR3 sequence (DNA): TGTGCCTGCGGCCGAGCTAGGATGCAGTATTTT. The rearrangement joins TRBV11-2 to TRBJ2-3, with D hard to call. Germline V lookup: CDR1 SGHAT, CDR2 FQNNGV. Trimming stripped 11 bases from V and 11 bases from J, with 17 bases between. The CDR3 is made up of 11 amino acids. Combining the CDR3 with reference TRBV11-2 and TRBJ2-3 gives the whole variable domain EAGVAQSPRYKIIEKRQSVAFWCNPISGHATLYWYQQILGQGPKLLIQFQNNGVVDDSQLPKDRFSAERLKGVDSTLKIQPAKLEDSAVYLCACGRARMQYFGPGTRLTVL.

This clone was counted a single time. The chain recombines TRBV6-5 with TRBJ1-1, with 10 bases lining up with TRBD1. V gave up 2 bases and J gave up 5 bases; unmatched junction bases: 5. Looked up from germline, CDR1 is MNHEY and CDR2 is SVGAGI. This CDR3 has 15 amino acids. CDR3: CASSYLPDRGTEAFF. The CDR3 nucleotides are TGTGCCAGCAGTTACCTTCCGGACAGGGGGACTGAAGCTTTCTTT.

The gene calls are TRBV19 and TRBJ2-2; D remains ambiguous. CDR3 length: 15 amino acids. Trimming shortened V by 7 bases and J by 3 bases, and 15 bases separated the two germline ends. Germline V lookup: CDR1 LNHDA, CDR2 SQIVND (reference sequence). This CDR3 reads CASTPKGLDTGELFF. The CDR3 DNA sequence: TGTGCCAGTACCCCCAAGGGTTTGGACACCGGGGAGCTGTTTTTT.